This is a list of T cell receptor beta chains from one sample in a study of T cell responses to AZD1222 COVID-19 vaccine. TCRdb's table, derived via immunoSEQ multiplex PCR, lists solely in-frame clones and lacks some. The data hold roughly 55,000 clones, with 87% observed a single time. The material was peripheral blood, obtained on day 0 of AZD1222 vaccination. The origin of the receptors is an adult in good health. Both conserved end residues are part of each CDR3. The D gene is left open where the match is weak. The size entry is marked missing in some rows and otherwise reads once, few, many or a size class.

TGCGCCAGCAGCTTGGTGCCGGGGAGCGGCGAGACCCAGTACTTC CASSLVPGSGETQYF . TRBJ2-5 TRBV5-1 .
TGCGCCAGCAGTGACTTCCCCTGGCGGGGGCACAATGAGCAGTTCTTC CASSDFPWRGHNEQFF . TRBJ2-1 TRBV10-2 .
TGTGCCAGCAGCCCAGAGGCAGGACAGACTAACTATGGCTACACCTTC CASSPEAGQTNYGYTF . TRBJ1-2 TRBV9 .
TGTGCCAGTAGGGTGCGGGGAATTAATTCACCCCTCCACTTT CASRVRGINSPLHF . TRBJ1-6 TRBV5-4 .
TGTGCCAGCAGCTTGGAGGTGGCTGGAAACACCATATATTTT CASSLEVAGNTIYF . TRBJ1-3 TRBV5-4 .
TGTGCCAGCAGCTACGGACAGGGCCACGATGGCGGCAATGAGCAGTTCTTC CASSYGQGHDGGNEQFF TRBD1 TRBJ2-1 TRBV3-1/TRBV3-2 .
TGCGCCAGCAGCTCCCGGGTTCTGAACACTGAAGCTTTCTTT CASSSRVLNTEAFF . TRBJ1-1 TRBV5-1 .
TGTGCCAGCAGTGACTCGACTAGCGGGGGTGCAAATACGCAGTATTTT CASSDSTSGGANTQYF TRBD2 TRBJ2-3 TRBV6-4 .
TGTGCCAGCAGCCTAGGACAGGGGGCGAGAGAAAAACTGTTTTTT CASSLGQGAREKLFF TRBD1 TRBJ1-4 TRBV5-8 once
TGTGCCAGCTCACCTCTCGGGACTAGCGTGGCCGGGGAGCTGTTTTTT CASSPLGTSVAGELFF TRBD2 TRBJ2-2 TRBV18 once
TGTGCCAGCATTCTGGCAGGACCCGCCAAAAACATTCAGTACTTC CASILAGPAKNIQYF . TRBJ2-4 TRBV6-5 .
TGCGCCAGCAGCCCTGGACAGGGGGCAGTTACTACCTATGGCTACACCTTC CASSPGQGAVTTYGYTF TRBD1 TRBJ1-2 TRBV5-1 .
TGTGCCAGCAGTTACCGACAGGCCTACGAGCAGTACTTC CASSYRQAYEQYF . TRBJ2-7 TRBV6-5 .
TGTGCCAGCAGCTCCCTAGAGTCGGGGTCCTACGAGCAGTACTTC CASSSLESGSYEQYF . TRBJ2-7 TRBV3-1/TRBV3-2 .
TGTGCCTGGAGTGTACGGCACACTGAAGCTTTCTTT CAWSVRHTEAFF . TRBJ1-1 TRBV30 .
TGCGCCAGCAGCTTGGCGGCAGGGGGTTGGAACGAGCAGTACTTC CASSLAAGGWNEQYF TRBD1 TRBJ2-7 TRBV5-1 .
TGTGCCAGCAGTGAAGGACGGGGCTTCTCTGGAAACACCATATATTTT CASSEGRGFSGNTIYF . TRBJ1-3 TRBV2 .
TGTGCCAGCAGTTACTCACCGGAAGGTGTTGGCTACACCTTC CASSYSPEGVGYTF . TRBJ1-2 TRBV6-2/TRBV6-3 once
TGTGCCAGCAGCCACATAGGGGAAGCCACCGGGGAGCTGTTTTTT CASSHIGEATGELFF . TRBJ2-2 TRBV3-1/TRBV3-2 .
TGTGCCATCAGTGTAGGAGGCGGGGGAAGAGAGACCCGGTACTTC CAISVGGGGRETRYF TRBD2 TRBJ2-5 TRBV10-3 .
TGTGCCTGGAGTGTAGGGAGCACCAAAAAACTGTTTTTT CAWSVGSTKKLFF . TRBJ1-4 TRBV30 .
TGTGCCAGCAGCGCAAGACAGACTAACTATGGCTACACCTTC CASSARQTNYGYTF . TRBJ1-2 TRBV7-9 .
TGTGCCAGCAGCCACCGAGGACAGGGCGGCGAGCAGTACTTC CASSHRGQGGEQYF TRBD1 TRBJ2-7 TRBV3-1/TRBV3-2 .
TGTGCCAGCTCACCGAACTCGGGGCCACAAGAGACCCAGTACTTC CASSPNSGPQETQYF . TRBJ2-5 TRBV18 .
TGTGCCAGTAACCACGGGGCAGCCGGGAGCAATCAGCCCCAGCATTTT CASNHGAAGSNQPQHF . TRBJ1-5 TRBV19 few
TGTGCCAGCAGCCGGGACACCCTGAACACTGAAGCTTTCTTT CASSRDTLNTEAFF . TRBJ1-1 TRBV3-1/TRBV3-2 few
TGTGCCAGCACCCCTGGACAGGACATTAGCACAGATACGCAGTATTTT CASTPGQDISTDTQYF TRBD1 TRBJ2-3 TRBV9 .
TGTGCCAGCAGTGACTCTGGGGCAGGGGGCACCTATAATTCACCCCTCCACTTT CASSDSGAGGTYNSPLHF TRBD1 TRBJ1-6 TRBV6-4 .
TGTGCCAGTAGTATCGATACAGGGAGGGATACGCAGTATTTT CASSIDTGRDTQYF . TRBJ2-3 TRBV19 .
TGCGCCAGCAGCGAAACAGGGAACACCGGGGAGCTGTTTTTT CASSETGNTGELFF . TRBJ2-2 TRBV5-1 .
TGTGCCAGCAGCCCCCAGGGACTCCCGAGGAACAATGAGCAGTTCTTC CASSPQGLPRNNEQFF . TRBJ2-1 TRBV5-4 .
TGCGCCAGCAGCCTACAGGGGCCCTCTGAAGCTTTCTTT CASSLQGPSEAFF TRBD1 TRBJ1-1 TRBV4-3 .
TGTGCCAGCAGCCCAAGAGAGTCTGGGGCCAACGTCCTGACTTTC CASSPRESGANVLTF . TRBJ2-6 TRBV11-1 .
TGTGCCCACCAGACAGGCAATCAGCCCCAGCATTTT CAHQTGNQPQHF . TRBJ1-5 TRBV28 .
TGCGCCAGCAGCCAAGACTGGGGGGGCCAATACAATGAGCAGTTCTTC CASSQDWGGQYNEQFF . TRBJ2-1 TRBV4-1 once
TGTGCCAGCAGCTTAGACGGTCGTCTGTTTAACCCCAATTCACCCCTCCACTTT CASSLDGRLFNPNSPLHF . TRBJ1-6 TRBV7-6 .
TGTGCCTCCCAAAGGGGGCAAACTAACCTGAACACTGAAGCTTTCTTT CASQRGQTNLNTEAFF TRBD1 TRBJ1-1 TRBV19 .
TGTGCCAGCAGCTCGGGACCGTCCTCCTACAATGAGCAGTTCTTC CASSSGPSSYNEQFF . TRBJ2-1 TRBV7-2 .
TGTGCCATCAGTGGCTCCGGGACGACGCCCTACGAGCAGTACTTC CAISGSGTTPYEQYF . TRBJ2-7 TRBV10-3 .
TGTGCCAGCAGCTTGGGAGGCCCAGGGGCTGGGGAGCTGTTTTTT CASSLGGPGAGELFF . TRBJ2-2 TRBV5-4 .
TGTGCCAGTAGTGCAGACAGATATGGCTACACCTTC CASSADRYGYTF . TRBJ1-2 TRBV19 .
TGTGCCAGCAGCTTAGGGCAGGCAGGGGTAGGGGATACGCAGTATTTT CASSLGQAGVGDTQYF . TRBJ2-3 TRBV7-9 once
TGTGCCAGCAGTGAACGGGGGAGCAATCAGCCCCAGCATTTT CASSERGSNQPQHF . TRBJ1-5 TRBV2 .
TGTGCCAGCAGCGTAGCGGGCTCCCACTACGAGCAGTACTTC CASSVAGSHYEQYF . TRBJ2-7 TRBV9 .
TGTGCCAGCAGCTTATCCGGGAACACTGAAGCTTTCTTT CASSLSGNTEAFF . TRBJ1-1 TRBV7-9 .
TGTGCCAGCAGCCAAGTACTAGGACGGAATAATTCACCCCTCCACTTT CASSQVLGRNNSPLHF . TRBJ1-6 TRBV3-1/TRBV3-2 .
TGTGCCTGGAAGCGGGGGTTGGGCACAGATACGCAGTATTTT CAWKRGLGTDTQYF TRBD2 TRBJ2-3 TRBV30 .
TGTGCCAGCAGTGAGGGGCGGGGTTCCTACGAGCAGTACTTC CASSEGRGSYEQYF . TRBJ2-7 TRBV25-1 .
TGTGCCAGCAGCTTAGTGGGCACTGAAGCTTTCTTT CASSLVGTEAFF . TRBJ1-1 TRBV11-2 .
TGTGCCAGTAGTACCTTCCCTAGCGGGGGGAACTCCTACGAGCAGTACTTC CASSTFPSGGNSYEQYF TRBD2 TRBJ2-7 TRBV19 .
TGTGCCAGCAGTGTAGCGGGGGCACAAGAGACCCAGTACTTC CASSVAGAQETQYF TRBD2 TRBJ2-5 TRBV2 .
TGCGCCAGCAGCTTGTTAATTGGGGGACAGGGTAATGGCTACACCTTC CASSLLIGGQGNGYTF TRBD1 TRBJ1-2 TRBV5-1 .
TGTGCCTGGAGTGTGGCAGGGAATCAGCCCCAGCATTTT CAWSVAGNQPQHF . TRBJ1-5 TRBV30 .